This TCR beta chain was sequenced during a study of cytomegalovirus exposure and HLA in healthy donors. Looking at the study overall: Drawn from HLA-typed donors, around 85 million unique TCRs were held in an early data release.

Remarks on this clone: Antigen unknown.

Primers for the PCR totalled 60 Vbeta and 13 Jbeta. TCRdb's copy holds only in-frame clones and misses some; the assay was immunoSEQ multiplex PCR. Of fewer than 150,000 clones in the sample, 60% to 85% were seen once. The CDR3 is 10 residues long. Per germline, CDR1 MNHEY and CDR2 SMNVEV (reference sequence). V lost 7 bases, J lost 5 bases, and 3 bases lay in between. Findings and limits, study-wide: After further analysis at a later stage, roughly 16,000 TCR beta sequences were associated with HLA alleles at 0.05 false discovery rate. Presence/absence analyses assumed roughly uniform sequencing depth across donors, which may not hold. In an earlier analysis, about 87% or about 30%: the productive usage of most TCR beta V segments.

The material sequenced was PBMCs. The sequence came from a male donor in good health and CMV-seronegative. The chain uses TRBV27 and TRBJ1-5, with D unresolved. The CDR3 protein is CASTYQPQHF. The CDR3 bases are TGTGCCAGCACTTATCAGCCCCAGCATTTT.